Listed here are 17 T cell receptor beta chains from one sample, sequenced in a study of blood T cell repertoires in COVID-19. Sequencing used immunoSEQ multiplex PCR; TCRdb keeps in-frame clones, though not all of them. The sample lists 80,000 to 95,000 clones; 88% were seen once. Material: peripheral blood. The receptor source for this set is a man between 65 and 85 years old with acute or convalescent COVID-19.

The J gene is TRBJ2-4, the V gene TRBV18, with TRBD1 matching 8 bases. CDR1 is KGHSH and CDR2 is LQKENI in the germline V gene. CDR3 length: 17 amino acids. J was trimmed by 0 bases and V by 0 bases; bases with no gene match: 4. CDR3 sequence (DNA): TGTGCCAGCTCACCACCGGGACAGGAGATAGCCAAAAACATTCAGTACTTC. Its protein is CASSPPGQEIAKNIQYF.

The chain carries TRBV7-9 and TRBJ2-5, with D possibly matching TRBD2 (6 bases). Germline V CDR1 and CDR2: SEHNR, FQNEAQ (reference sequence). The CDR3 loop spans 14 amino acids. The V and J ends lost 8 bases and 4 bases respectively, with 17 bases between them. The CDR3: CASSSTGVGETQYF. The CDR3 DNA reads TGTGCCAGCTCTTCGACGGGGGTAGGAGAGACCCAGTACTTC.

This clone was seen more than once but under ten times. The chain combines TRBV28 with TRBJ1-2; no clear D gene. The V end was cut by 7 bases, the J end by 3 bases, with 9 bases between. Germline V gives CDR1 MDHEN, CDR2 SYDVKM. CDR3 length equals 12 residues. The CDR3 region has the DNA TGTGCCAGCAATGAGGTAGACTATGGCTACACCTTC. Translated, it gives CASNEVDYGYTF.

This chain joins TRBV6-1 and TRBJ1-2; D ambiguous. The CDR3 is made up of 15 amino acids. Germline V gene sequence: CDR1 MNHNS, CDR2 SASEGT. V lost 1 base and J lost 4, with 13 bases in between. The CDR3 DNA reads as TGTGCCAGCAGTGAAGGTCCGCCAGACATCTATGGCTACACCTTC. It codes for CASSEGPPDIYGYTF.

This rearrangement joins TRBV6-6 to TRBJ2-1; 11 bases are shared with TRBD2. V lost 2 bases and J lost 8; bases outside the gene matches: 2. The CDR3 runs to 14 residues. Germline V gene lookup returns CDR1 MNHNY and CDR2 SVGAGI (reference sequence). The CDR3 protein is CASSYGTSGYEQFF. For the CDR3, the DNA is TGTGCCAGCAGTTACGGGACTAGCGGCTATGAGCAGTTCTTC.

V usage is TRBV10-3 and J usage is TRBJ2-5, with TRBD1 matching over 7 bases. This CDR3 contains 16 residues. J lost 2 bases, V lost 6 bases, and 12 bases had no gene match. Looked up from germline, CDR1 is ENHRY and CDR2 is SYGVKD. The CDR3, as DNA: TGTGCCATCAGCGATCCGAGCCGGGACAGACAAGAGACCCAGTACTTC. Residues: CAISDPSRDRQETQYF.

This clone was detected only once. J is TRBJ1-6 and V is TRBV28; 8 bases agree with TRBD1. Losses at the gene ends were 6 bases for V and 6 bases for J; bases not matched to a gene: 7. CDR1 MDHEN and CDR2 SYDVKM come from the germline V gene. CDR3 size: 15 residues. The CDR3 DNA reads TGTGCCAGCAGGAGTCAGACAGGGGCTAATTCACCCCTCCACTTT. Protein product: CASRSQTGANSPLHF. The variable domain in full, completed from reference TRBV28 and TRBJ1-6, reads DVKVTQSSRYLVKRTGEKVFLECVQDMDHENMFWYRQDPGLGLRLIYFSYDVKMKEKGDIPEGYSVSREKKERFSLILESASTNQTSMYLCASRSQTGANSPLHFGNGTRLTVT.

By sample fraction, this clone is medium-sized. The chain links TRBV18 to TRBJ1-2; 7 bases map to TRBD1. The junction had 7 bases not matched to a gene; V was cut back by 3 bases and J by 0 bases. This CDR3 has 16 residues. Looked up from germline, CDR1 is KGHSH and CDR2 is LQKENI. CDR3 sequence: CASSPGQAHPNYGYTF. CDR3 coding DNA: TGTGCCAGCTCACCCGGACAGGCCCACCCTAACTATGGCTACACCTTC. The full variable domain, with the rest looked up from reference TRBV18 and TRBJ1-2, is NAGVMQNPRHLVRRRGQEARLRCSPMKGHSHVYWYRQLPEEGLKFMVYLQKENIIDESGMPKERFSAEFPKEGPSILRIQQVVRGDSAAYFCASSPGQAHPNYGYTFGSGTRLTVV.

The V and J genes are TRBV19 and TRBJ2-7, with 7 bases aligning to TRBD1. The CDR3 covers 13 residues. Germline values: CDR1 LNHDA, CDR2 SQIVND (reference sequence). With 5 bases clipped from V and 7 bases from J, the junction kept 8 bases outside the gene matches. The CDR3 DNA sequence: TGTGCCAGTAGTTTACGACAGGGCGTTGAGCAGTACTTC. Translation: CASSLRQGVEQYF.

In its sample, this clone was seen a few times. The chain joins TRBV7-9 to TRBJ2-7, with a weak D call TRBD1 (6 bases). CDR1 is SEHNR and CDR2 is FQNEAQ in the germline V gene (reference sequence). Trimming took 5 bases from V and 2 from J, leaving 16 bases between them. The CDR3 consists of 15 residues. The CDR3 nucleotides are TGTGCCAGCAGCCCCAGCTACAGGGCCACCTACGAGCAGTACTTC. This translates into CASSPSYRATYEQYF. The entire variable domain, with the rest obtained from reference TRBV7-9 and TRBJ2-7, is as follows: DTGVSQNPRHKITKRGQNVTFRCDPISEHNRLYWYRQTLGQGPEFLTYFQNEAQLEKSRLLSDRFSAERPKGSFSTLEIQRTEQGDSAMYLCASSPSYRATYEQYFGPGTRLTVT.

This chain connects TRBV14 to TRBJ2-1; 14 bases are shared with TRBD2. The ends lost 3 bases at V and 3 bases at J; junction bases unmatched: 10. Germline V lookup: CDR1 SGHDN, CDR2 FVKESK. The CDR3 has 19 residues. CDR3 sequence: CASSHISGTSGRSYNEQFF. For the CDR3, the DNA is TGTGCCAGCAGCCACATTTCCGGGACTAGCGGGAGAAGCTACAATGAGCAGTTCTTC.

As DNA, the CDR3 is TGTGCCAGCAGTTACGGGACAGGCCGGAATGAAAAACTGTTTTTT. Its translation is CASSYGTGRNEKLFF. The V gene is TRBV6-2 or TRBV6-3, the J gene TRBJ1-4, with 8 bases matching TRBD1. V shed 2 bases and J 5 bases; nucleotides not matched to a gene: 4. CDR3 length equals 15 residues. In germline, CDR1 is MNHEY, CDR2 SVGEGT.

The chain recombines TRBV7-2 with TRBJ2-5; TRBD1 matches at 10 bases. V lost 5 bases, J lost 4 bases, and 4 bases stayed unmatched. Looked up from germline, CDR1 is SGHTA and CDR2 is FQGNSA. This CDR3 is 14 amino acids long. The CDR3 nucleotides read TGTGCCAGCAGCACCCGACAGGGGGCAGAGACCCAGTACTTC. This codes for CASSTRQGAETQYF. Complete variable domain (other parts from reference TRBV7-2 and TRBJ2-5): GAGVSQSPSNKVTEKGKDVELRCDPISGHTALYWYRQSLGQGLEFLIYFQGNSAPDKSGLPSDRFSAERTGGSVSTLTIQRTQQEDSAVYLCASSTRQGAETQYFGPGTRLLVL.

The rearrangement links TRBV19 to TRBJ1-1; tentatively, D is TRBD1 (6 bases). Deletions cut 5 bases from V and 4 bases from J, with 17 bases between. Germline V gene data show CDR1 as LNHDA and CDR2 as SQIVND (reference sequence). The CDR3 contains 15 residues. CDR3 nucleotides: TGTGCCAGTAGTCTACGAACAGGGATCGGCACTGAAGCTTTCTTT. Protein product: CASSLRTGIGTEAFF.

A single count supports this clone. This rearrangement joins TRBV28 to TRBJ2-7; weak D call: TRBD2 (6 bases). The CDR3 runs 15 residues. Germline lookup yields CDR1 MDHEN and CDR2 SYDVKM. V was trimmed by 5 bases and J by 4 bases, leaving 18 bases between them. This CDR3 reads CASSPGVAVHYEQYF. CDR3 DNA sequence: TGTGCCAGCAGTCCCGGAGTAGCGGTACATTACGAGCAGTACTTC.

The chain is built from TRBV7-5 and TRBJ2-2; TRBD1 is the table's D call and was not checked against the DNA. TRBV7-5 is classified as a pseudogene. The CDR3 spans 14 residues. Here the CDR3 DNA reads TGTGCCAGAAGCTTAGCAGGGAACACCGGGGAGCTGTTTTTT. This sequence encodes CARSLAGNTGELFF.

The rearrangement links TRBV5-6 to TRBJ1-6; 7 bases align to TRBD1. V lost 4 bases and J lost 6; bases outside the gene matches: 4. Germline V gene data show CDR1 as SGHDT and CDR2 as YYEEEE. This CDR3 is built from 14 residues. CDR3 bases: TGTGCCAGCAGCAAGGACAGGCGTAATTCACCCCTCCACTTT. This sequence encodes CASSKDRRNSPLHF.